The 32 T cell receptor beta chains below come from one sample, sequenced in a study of T cells in Graves' hyperthyroidism and ophthalmopathy. TCR beta CDR3 regions were amplified from RNA transcripts. During a first-round RT-PCR of the TCR CDR3, the HTBI primer set was used. MiXCR, run by TCRdb on the multiplex PCR reads, gives a single entry per CDR3 protein. The sample holds around 340,000 distinct CDR3 sequences, 15% to 20% seen once. Material for sequencing was blood. Receptors originate from a woman in her thirties or forties with Graves' ophthalmopathy.

The J gene is TRBJ1-5, the V gene TRBV7-2; a possible D gene is TRBD1 (6 bases). Germline V gives CDR1 SGHTA, CDR2 FQGNSA. This CDR3 contains 15 residues. Trimming stripped 2 bases from V and 3 bases from J, with 11 bases between. The CDR3 DNA reads TGTGCCAGCAGCTTATTAGGACAGACCAATCAGCCCCAGCATTTT. Amino acids: CASSLLGQTNQPQHF. The full variable domain, with the rest looked up from reference TRBV7-2 and TRBJ1-5, is GAGVSQSPSNKVTEKGKDVELRCDPISGHTALYWYRQSLGQGLEFLIYFQGNSAPDKSGLPSDRFSAERTGGSVSTLTIQRTQQEDSAVYLCASSLLGQTNQPQHFGDGTRLSIL.

This clonotype came up many times. The CDR3 spells CASRPPGYQETQYF. Written as DNA, the CDR3 is TGTGCCAGCCGCCCCCCAGGGTACCAAGAGACCCAGTACTTC. The rearrangement joins TRBV2 to TRBJ2-5; D is possibly TRBD1 (5 bases). V was cut by 8 bases and J by 0 bases, with 13 bases left in between. Germline V gives CDR1 SNHLY, CDR2 FYNNEI. The CDR3 contains 14 residues.

In its sample, this clonotype was seen once. A much larger clonotype is one base distant, so this may be a read error. The DNA for the CDR3 is TGCAGTGCTGTTCGGACAGGGAGCTCTGAGGCCAACGTCCTGACTTTC. Its translation is CSAVRTGSSEANVLTF. The chain combines TRBV20-1 with TRBJ2-6, with 8 bases that match TRBD1. The CDR3 runs 16 residues. In germline, CDR1 is DFQATT, CDR2 SNEGSKA (reference sequence).

This clonotype has ten or more counts. The rearrangement uses TRBV27 and TRBJ2-1; 12 nucleotides match TRBD1. The CDR3 runs to 15 residues. CDR1 and CDR2 from the germline V gene are MNHEY and SMNVEV (reference sequence). V shed 4 bases and J 7 bases; nucleotides not matched to a gene: 5. The CDR3 loop reads CASSSGQGAINEQFF. The CDR3 DNA follows: TGTGCCAGCAGTTCGGGACAGGGGGCTATAAATGAGCAGTTCTTC.

This clonotype was seen at least ten times. CDR3 in DNA: TGTGCCACCAGTCTCAGGGCGAACACCGGGGAGCTGTTTTTT. Protein sequence: CATSLRANTGELFF. The rearrangement joins TRBV24-1 to TRBJ2-2, with D tentatively TRBD1 (5 bases). The germline V and J ends were trimmed by 6 bases and 0 bases, with 7 bases remaining between them. There are 14 residues in the CDR3. Germline lookup yields CDR1 KGHDR and CDR2 SFDVKD.

At least ten counts were recorded for this clonotype. The rearrangement uses TRBV30 and TRBJ1-5, with TRBD1 as a possible D gene (5 bases). The CDR3 runs 14 residues. The V end lost 0 bases, the J end lost 2 bases, and 8 bases lay between the germline ends. Germline lookup yields CDR1 GTSNPN and CDR2 SVGIG (reference sequence). The CDR3 here is CAWSVGGGNQPQHF. The CDR3, as DNA: TGTGCCTGGAGTGTGGGAGGGGGCAATCAGCCCCAGCATTTT. Based on the CDR3 plus reference TRBV30 and TRBJ1-5, the full variable domain is SQTIHQWPATLVQPVGSPLSLECTVEGTSNPNLYWYRQAAGRGLQLLFYSVGIGQISSEVPQNLSASRPQDRQFILSSKKLLLSDSGFYLCAWSVGGGNQPQHFGDGTRLSIL.

The sample holds a few counts of this clonotype. The CDR3: CASSSSLGLADEQYF. DNA of the CDR3: TGTGCCAGCAGTTCCTCACTTGGACTAGCGGACGAGCAGTACTTC. The chain has TRBV28 and TRBJ2-7; 10 nucleotides agree with TRBD2. This CDR3 has 15 residues. J lost 5 bases, V lost 4 bases, and 8 bases had no gene match. Germline CDR1 and CDR2: MDHEN and SYDVKM.

This clonotype was counted ten times or more. The chain employs TRBV20-1 and TRBJ1-1; D uncertain. CDR3 length equals 9 residues. The ends were cut back, 7 bases at V and 6 bases at J, with 6 bases in the middle. The germline V gene has CDR1 DFQATT and CDR2 SNEGSKA (reference sequence). CDR3 nucleotide sequence: TGCAGTGTTGCACCTGAAGCTTTCTTT. Translation gives CSVAPEAFF.

This clonotype showed up many times. The chain uses TRBV10-3 and TRBJ1-2; no clear D gene. V shed 3 bases and J shed 3 bases, with 5 bases lying between them. Germline CDR1 reads ENHRY; CDR2 reads SYGVKD. The CDR3 is made up of 12 amino acids. The CDR3 spells CAISDVHYGYTF. The CDR3 nucleotides read TGTGCCATCAGTGACGTTCACTATGGCTACACCTTC.

In this sample, this clonotype turned up a few times. This rearrangement joins TRBV7-2 to TRBJ1-2, with 8 bases identical to TRBD1. The CDR3 totals 15 residues. CDR1 is SGHTA, CDR2 FQGNSA, per germline. V was pared by 5 bases and J by 2 bases, with 7 bases of the junction left unmatched. The CDR3 reads CASSPGQGQNYGYTF. CDR3 DNA: TGTGCCAGCAGCCCCGGACAGGGTCAAAACTATGGCTACACCTTC.

This clonotype was counted ten times or more. The chain links TRBV24-1 to TRBJ1-2; a weak D match, TRBD1 (6 bases). Looked up from germline, CDR1 is KGHDR and CDR2 is SFDVKD. CDR3 size: 14 residues. Trimming cost V 5 bases and J 7 bases, with 16 bases left between them. CDR3 residues: CATSGANRVGGYTF. The DNA of the CDR3 is TGTGCCACCAGTGGGGCGAACAGGGTTGGTGGCTACACCTTC.

This clonotype was counted at least ten times. The rearrangement links TRBV27 to TRBJ1-1, with D possibly matching TRBD1 (5 bases). The CDR3 loop spans 13 amino acids. The V end lost 3 bases, the J end lost 10 bases, and 15 bases lay between the germline ends. Germline V lookup: CDR1 MNHEY, CDR2 SMNVEV (reference sequence). Written as DNA, the CDR3 is TGTGCCAGCAGTTTTGAGGGGCGCGGGATAGCTTTCTTT. It specifies CASSFEGRGIAFF.

This clonotype came up a few times. The chain links TRBV6-1 to TRBJ1-2, with D perhaps matching TRBD1 (6 bases). The ends were cut back, 4 bases at V and 0 bases at J, with 12 bases in the middle. CDR3 length equals 15 residues. Germline values: CDR1 MNHNS, CDR2 SASEGT. The CDR3 bases are TGTGCCAGCAGTGTGTGGGGGCCTTCTAACTATGGCTACACCTTC. Protein sequence: CASSVWGPSNYGYTF.

This clonotype was observed at least ten times. This chain connects TRBV6-5 to TRBJ2-7, with TRBD2 identical over 9 bases. This CDR3 is 14 amino acids long. Germline-derived CDR1 and CDR2 are MNHEY and SVGAGI. V trimming: 3 bases; J trimming: 4 bases; junction bases outside the gene matches: 4. CDR3 sequence: CASSYAREGYEQYF. For the CDR3, the DNA is TGTGCCAGCAGTTATGCGCGGGAGGGTTACGAGCAGTACTTC.

The chain links TRBV19 to TRBJ2-5, with D possibly being TRBD1 (6 bases). Trimming took 5 bases from V and 5 from J, leaving 18 bases between them. Germline V gives CDR1 LNHDA, CDR2 SQIVND (reference sequence). The CDR3 contains 15 residues. The CDR3 reads CASSAYRGSAETQYF. DNA of the CDR3: TGTGCCAGTAGTGCGTATAGGGGGTCCGCGGAGACCCAGTACTTC.

This clonotype was observed at least ten times. The rearrangement links TRBV7-9 to TRBJ2-5; no firm D call. Germline CDR1 and CDR2: SEHNR and FQNEAQ (reference sequence). The V end was cut by 4 bases, the J end by 2 bases, with 11 bases between. This CDR3 contains 14 residues. The CDR3 protein is CASSSVGAQETQYF. In DNA form, the CDR3 reads TGTGCCAGCAGCTCAGTAGGAGCACAAGAGACCCAGTACTTC.

This clonotype was found many times. This chain links TRBV28 with TRBJ2-7; 7 bases match TRBD2. The CDR3 sequence is 14 residues long. The V segment lost 4 bases and the J segment 5 bases; nucleotides outside the gene matches: 8. Germline assignment: CDR1 MDHEN and CDR2 SYDVKM. CDR3 sequence (DNA): TGTGCCAGCAGTTCCCCGACTAGCACTAACGAGCAGTACTTC. Its protein is CASSSPTSTNEQYF.

Details on this clonotype: At one of its ends the junction is not consistent with the germline gene, which may arise from a read error. The gene calls are TRBV28 and TRBJ2-7; 8 bases are a match to TRBD2. Per germline, CDR1 MDHEN and CDR2 SYDVKM. The CDR3 has 15 residues. CDR3 in amino acids: CASRTSERSSREQSF. The CDR3 DNA reads as TGTGCCAGCAGGACTAGCGAGAGGTCTTCACGGGAGCAGTCCTTC. Drawing the rest from reference TRBV28 and TRBJ2-7, the complete variable domain is DVKVTQSSRYLVKRTGEKVFLECVQDMDHENMFWYRQDPGLGLRLIYFSYDVKMKEKGDIPEGYSVSREKKERFSLILESASTNQTSMYLCASRTSERSSREQSFGPGTRLTVT.

This clonotype occurred many times. V gene TRBV9 combines with J gene TRBJ1-5, with 7 positions matching TRBD1. CDR1 SGDLS and CDR2 YYNGEE come from the germline V gene. V shed 5 bases, J shed 6 bases, and the junction held 14 bases outside the gene matches. The CDR3 has 16 amino acids. CDR3 sequence (DNA): TGTGCCAGCAGGGTCCCTCCTCAGGGGGGCCTTCAGCCCCAGCATTTT. Its translation is CASRVPPQGGLQPQHF.

The table lists this clonotype with many counts. The chain has TRBV11-1 and TRBJ1-5, with TRBD1 matching over 8 bases. The trim removed 1 base at V and 6 bases at J, leaving 8 bases unmatched. The germline V gene has CDR1 SGHAT and CDR2 FQDESV (reference sequence). The CDR3 spans 16 residues. The CDR3 nucleotides read TGTGCCAGCAGCTTAGACGGACAGGGCTTGGGTCAGCCCCAGCATTTT. It is translated as CASSLDGQGLGQPQHF.

This chain joins TRBV20-1 and TRBJ1-5, with 9 bases aligning to TRBD1. Germline V gene data show CDR1 as DFQATT and CDR2 as SNEGSKA (reference sequence). The CDR3 extends over 15 amino acids. J lost 5 bases, V lost 5 bases, and 10 bases had no gene match. The CDR3 DNA reads TGCAGTGCTTCGGACGGGACAGGGAATCATCAGCCCCAGCATTTT. It specifies CSASDGTGNHQPQHF.

This clonotype was recorded once. The V gene is TRBV6-2 or TRBV6-3, the J gene TRBJ1-5; D remains unclear. The germline V gene encodes CDR1 MNHEY and CDR2 SVGEGT. The ends were cut back, 2 bases at V and 6 bases at J, with 11 bases in the middle. The CDR3 contains 14 residues. CDR3 residues: CASSYDSDGQPQHF. The CDR3 DNA sequence: TGTGCCAGCAGTTACGACTCAGACGGTCAGCCCCAGCATTTT.

This clonotype appeared many times. The rearrangement uses TRBV5-1 and TRBJ2-5, with D tentatively TRBD2 (5 bases). The germline V gene has CDR1 SGHRS and CDR2 YFSETQ. The CDR3 runs 12 residues. The V gene lost 6 bases and the J gene lost 5 bases, with 11 bases spanning the gap. CDR3 amino acids: CASKGSSETQYF. CDR3 nucleotides: TGCGCCAGCAAAGGGAGTTCGGAGACCCAGTACTTC.

The V and J genes are TRBV11-2 and TRBJ2-7, with 9 positions matching TRBD1. This CDR3 has 16 residues. With V trimmed by 4 bases and J by 1 base, 8 bases remained unmatched. CDR1 is SGHAT, CDR2 FQNNGV, per germline. This CDR3 is CASSSTGGIRSYEQYF. The CDR3 coding sequence is TGTGCCAGCAGCTCTACAGGGGGCATAAGGTCCTACGAGCAGTACTTC.

In this sample, this clonotype turned up many times. The V gene is TRBV6-1, the J gene TRBJ2-7; D is unclear. CDR1 MNHNS and CDR2 SASEGT come from the germline V gene. V gave up 6 bases and J gave up 0 bases, with 12 bases separating them. This CDR3 spans 14 amino acids. The CDR3 DNA reads TGTGCCAGCAGGAAGGATCCTAGCTCCTACGAGCAGTACTTC. It translates to CASRKDPSSYEQYF.

This clonotype has just a few counts. CDR3 DNA sequence: TGTGCCAGCAGCCAAGCCGAGCATCCTCGGAATCAGCCCCAGCATTTT. Translation gives CASSQAEHPRNQPQHF. V is TRBV3-1 and J is TRBJ1-5, with D uncertain. The CDR3 length is 16 residues. Germline values: CDR1 LGHDT, CDR2 YNNKEL (reference sequence). The V end was cut by 1 base, the J end by 4 bases, with 14 bases between. The variable domain in full, completed from reference TRBV3-1 and TRBJ1-5, reads DTAVSQTPKYLVTQMGNDKSIKCEQNLGHDTMYWYKQDSKKFLKIMFSYNNKELIINETVPNRFSPKSPDKAHLNLHINSLELGDSAVYFCASSQAEHPRNQPQHFGDGTRLSIL.

This clonotype occurred many times. The chain employs TRBV6-5 and TRBJ1-5, with a possible D match to TRBD1 (5 bases). This CDR3 is 16 amino acids long. V gave up 1 base and J gave up 0 bases, with 10 bases separating them. Germline assignment: CDR1 MNHEY and CDR2 SVGAGI. CDR3: CASSYLGPTSNQPQHF. The CDR3 DNA is TGTGCCAGCAGTTACTTGGGACCAACTAGCAATCAGCCCCAGCATTTT.

This clonotype occurred many times. This chain connects TRBV20-1 to TRBJ2-7; 8 nucleotides agree with TRBD2. Germline CDR1 is DFQATT and CDR2 is SNEGSKA (reference sequence). Trimming at V came to 5 bases and at J to 3 bases, leaving 6 bases not matched to a gene. CDR3 length equals 13 residues. The CDR3 DNA reads TGCAGTGCTGAGGGACTAGACCTCTACGAGCAGTACTTC. It translates to CSAEGLDLYEQYF.

This clonotype occurred many times. J is TRBJ1-2 and V is TRBV30; weak D call: TRBD1 (6 bases). The V gene lost 2 bases and the J gene lost 8 bases, with 21 bases spanning the gap. CDR3 length: 15 amino acids. CDR1 and CDR2 (germline): GTSNPN, SVGIG (reference sequence). This CDR3 reads CAWSKNYRDSRGYTF. CDR3 DNA: TGTGCCTGGAGTAAAAACTACAGGGATTCAAGAGGCTACACCTTC.

This clonotype was observed many times. V and J are TRBV30 and TRBJ2-7; 9 bases map to TRBD2. Germline-derived CDR1 and CDR2 are GTSNPN and SVGIG (reference sequence). V lost 0 bases and J lost 9; bases outside the gene matches: 6. The CDR3 loop spans 13 amino acids. The CDR3 bases are TGTGCCTGGAGTGTGACTAGCGGAGAACCGCAGTACTTC. It translates to CAWSVTSGEPQYF.

This clonotype was recorded at least ten times. This chain uses TRBV6-2 or TRBV6-3 with TRBJ2-2; the match to TRBD2 covers 7 bases. V lost 0 bases and J lost 1; bases outside the gene matches: 8. Germline lookup yields CDR1 MNHEY and CDR2 SVGEGT. The CDR3 is made up of 18 amino acids. This CDR3 reads CASSYSNPSGGNTGELFF. The CDR3 nucleotides read TGTGCCAGCAGTTACTCTAACCCTAGCGGAGGGAACACCGGGGAGCTGTTTTTT.

Many counts were recorded for this clonotype. The chain links TRBV6-5 to TRBJ1-1; D is perhaps TRBD1 (6 bases). There are 14 residues in the CDR3. Trimming cost V 5 bases and J 1 base, with 11 bases left between them. Germline V gene lookup returns CDR1 MNHEY and CDR2 SVGAGI. This chain's CDR3 is CASSPGQKNTEAFF. CDR3 bases: TGTGCCAGCAGTCCTGGACAGAAGAACACTGAAGCTTTCTTT.